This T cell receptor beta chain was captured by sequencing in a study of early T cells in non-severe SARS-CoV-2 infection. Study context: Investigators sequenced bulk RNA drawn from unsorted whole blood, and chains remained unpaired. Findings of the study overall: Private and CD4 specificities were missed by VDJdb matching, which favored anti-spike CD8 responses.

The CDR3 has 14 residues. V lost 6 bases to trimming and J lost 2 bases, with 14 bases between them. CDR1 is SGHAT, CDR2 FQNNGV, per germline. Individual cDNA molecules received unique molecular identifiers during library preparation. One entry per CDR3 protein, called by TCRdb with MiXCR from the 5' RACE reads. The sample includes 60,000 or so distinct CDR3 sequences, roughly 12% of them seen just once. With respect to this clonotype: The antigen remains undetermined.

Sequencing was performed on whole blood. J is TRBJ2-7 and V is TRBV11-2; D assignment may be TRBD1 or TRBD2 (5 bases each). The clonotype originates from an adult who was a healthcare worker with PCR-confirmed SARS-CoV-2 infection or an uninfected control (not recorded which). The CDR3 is CASRPPGPTYEQYF. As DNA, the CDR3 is TGTGCCAGCAGACCCCCGGGGCCTACCTACGAGCAGTACTTC.